Listed here are 3 T cell receptor beta chains from one sample, sequenced in a study of control samples from healthy donors and cancer patients. Measured with immunoSEQ multiplex PCR; TCRdb has only the in-frame clones, and not every one. The table has 400,000 to 500,000 clones, more than 80% seen once. The sample comprised PBMCs. These receptors were obtained from a middle-aged man with head and neck cancer.

The rearrangement uses TRBV18 and TRBJ1-1; D unclear. The ends were cut back, 0 bases at V and 2 bases at J, with 10 bases in the middle. The V gene's germline CDR1 is KGHSH and CDR2 LQKENI. The CDR3 is 15 residues long. As DNA, the CDR3 is TGTGCCAGCTCACCACCCCTCGCGGGTAACACTGAAGCTTTCTTT. Protein product: CASSPPLAGNTEAFF.

The chain employs TRBV5-1 and TRBJ2-2; TRBD2 agrees at 7 bases. With 4 bases clipped from V and 1 base from J, the junction kept 7 bases outside the gene matches. The CDR3 is 16 amino acids. Germline loops: CDR1 SGHRS, CDR2 YFSETQ. The CDR3 coding sequence is TGCGCCAGCAGCATAATAGCGGGCGGGAACACCGGGGAGCTGTTTTTT. The encoded protein is CASSIIAGGNTGELFF.

The CDR3 DNA is TGCAGTGCTAGTTTAGGGGGGCTCACCGGGGAGCTGTTTTTT. As protein: CSASLGGLTGELFF. The J gene is TRBJ2-2, the V gene TRBV20-1; the D call may be TRBD1 or TRBD2 (6 bases each). CDR1 and CDR2 from the germline V gene are DFQATT and SNEGSKA (reference sequence). V dropped 3 bases and J dropped 4 bases, with 12 bases sitting between them. This CDR3 has 14 residues.